This is a list of T cell receptor beta chains from one sample in a study of cytomegalovirus exposure and HLA in healthy donors. Here immunoSEQ multiplex PCR was the method, and the copy in TCRdb shows in-frame clones only, minus some. The sample holds about 33,000 clones, around 53% seen once. The sample taken for sequencing was PBMCs. All receptors come from a middle-aged woman in good health and CMV-seropositive. Each CDR3 is given with its conserved first and last residue. A D gene is named only where the DNA matches it firmly. Not all rows give a size; the values are once, few, many and, for expanded clones, a class.

V gene: TRBV30
clone size: few
D gene: -
J gene: TRBJ2-2
CDR3 DNA: -
CDR3 protein: CAWSVGRRAGELFF

V gene: TRBV4-1
clone size: -
D gene: -
J gene: TRBJ2-5
CDR3 DNA: TGCGCCAGCAGCCAAGGGTTAGTCGCGGAGTACTTC
CDR3 protein: CASSQGLVAEYF

V gene: TRBV28
clone size: medium-sized
D gene: -
J gene: TRBJ1-1
CDR3 DNA: TGTGCCAGCAGTACCCACAGGGACATGAACACTGAAGCTTTCTTT
CDR3 protein: CASSTHRDMNTEAFF

V gene: TRBV2
clone size: -
D gene: TRBD2
J gene: TRBJ2-7
CDR3 DNA: TGTGCCAGCAGGGGGGGGGCCTACGAGCAGTACTTC
CDR3 protein: CASRGGAYEQYF

V gene: TRBV11-2
clone size: -
D gene: TRBD2
J gene: TRBJ2-1
CDR3 DNA: TGTGCCAGCAGCCAACTAGCGGGGGGATTTAAAAAGGGGGATGAGCAGTTCTTC
CDR3 protein: CASSQLAGGFKKGDEQFF

V gene: TRBV4-1
clone size: -
D gene: -
J gene: TRBJ1-2
CDR3 DNA: TGCGCCAGCAGCCAAGCCCCGCCGGCCCAAATCGACTTAAACTATGGCTACACCTTC
CDR3 protein: CASSQAPPAQIDLNYGYTF

V gene: TRBV28
clone size: -
D gene: TRBD1
J gene: TRBJ1-1
CDR3 DNA: TGTGCCAGTCCCCGGGACAGGGGTAACACTGAAGCTTTCTTT
CDR3 protein: CASPRDRGNTEAFF

V gene: TRBV7-3
clone size: -
D gene: TRBD2
J gene: TRBJ2-2
CDR3 DNA: TGTGCCAGCAGCCTTAGCGGGGGGGCCACCGGGGAGCTGTTTTTT
CDR3 protein: CASSLSGGATGELFF

V gene: TRBV19
clone size: -
D gene: -
J gene: TRBJ2-7
CDR3 DNA: TGTGCCAGTAGTAGTAGGGACAACTACGAGCAGTACTTC
CDR3 protein: CASSSRDNYEQYF

V gene: TRBV7-9
clone size: -
D gene: -
J gene: TRBJ1-4
CDR3 DNA: TGTGCCAGCAGCTTAGGCACGGCAACTAATGAAAAACTGTTTTTT
CDR3 protein: CASSLGTATNEKLFF

V gene: TRBV7-8
clone size: -
D gene: -
J gene: TRBJ1-5
CDR3 DNA: TGTGCCAGCAGCTTAGGTGGAGTAGGAGAATCATTAGCCCAGCATTTT
CDR3 protein: CASSLGGVGESLAQHF

V gene: TRBV15
clone size: -
D gene: -
J gene: TRBJ1-5
CDR3 DNA: TGTGCCACCAGGGTGGACAGAGAAGGCAATCAGCCCCAGCATTTT
CDR3 protein: CATRVDREGNQPQHF

V gene: TRBV18
clone size: -
D gene: TRBD1
J gene: TRBJ1-4
CDR3 DNA: TGTGCCAGCTCACCGAGACAGGGCACTAATGAAAAACTGTTTTTT
CDR3 protein: CASSPRQGTNEKLFF

V gene: TRBV9
clone size: medium-sized
D gene: TRBD1
J gene: TRBJ2-7
CDR3 DNA: TGTGCCAGCAGCTCGGGACAGGGGGTTACCTACGAGCAGTACTTC
CDR3 protein: CASSSGQGVTYEQYF

V gene: TRBV29-1
clone size: -
D gene: TRBD1
J gene: TRBJ1-3
CDR3 DNA: TGCAGCGTCGGGACAGGGTTTGGAAACACCATATATTTT
CDR3 protein: CSVGTGFGNTIYF

V gene: TRBV2
clone size: -
D gene: TRBD2
J gene: TRBJ2-3
CDR3 DNA: TGTGCCAGCACTCCCGGGACTAGAGAGGCAGATACGCAGTATTTT
CDR3 protein: CASTPGTREADTQYF

V gene: TRBV18
clone size: -
D gene: TRBD1
J gene: TRBJ2-1
CDR3 DNA: TGTGCCAGCTCACAACAGGACAGGATCCACAATGAGCAGTTCTTC
CDR3 protein: CASSQQDRIHNEQFF

V gene: TRBV6-1
clone size: -
D gene: TRBD1
J gene: TRBJ2-5
CDR3 DNA: TGTGCCAGCAGTGAACTGGACAGGAGCGCCCAAGAGACCCAGTACTTC
CDR3 protein: CASSELDRSAQETQYF

V gene: TRBV11-2
clone size: -
D gene: TRBD1
J gene: TRBJ2-7
CDR3 DNA: TGTGCCAGCAGCTTACTACAGGGACAGTCCTACGAACAGTACTTC
CDR3 protein: CASSLLQGQSYEQYF

V gene: TRBV30
clone size: -
D gene: -
J gene: TRBJ1-2
CDR3 DNA: TGTGCCTGGAGTGTAAACAGGAACTATGGCTACACCTTC
CDR3 protein: CAWSVNRNYGYTF

V gene: TRBV2
clone size: few
D gene: -
J gene: TRBJ2-7
CDR3 DNA: TGTGCCAGCAGCGGGGGACAGGAGCAGTACTTC
CDR3 protein: CASSGGQEQYF

V gene: TRBV6-1
clone size: -
D gene: -
J gene: TRBJ1-5
CDR3 DNA: TGTGCCAGCAGTCAGGTCCTTTATAGCAATCAGCCCCAGCATTTT
CDR3 protein: CASSQVLYSNQPQHF

V gene: TRBV2
clone size: -
D gene: TRBD2
J gene: TRBJ2-2
CDR3 DNA: TGTGCCAGCAGGCGGGGGGAAGGGGAGCTGTTTTTT
CDR3 protein: CASRRGEGELFF

V gene: TRBV14
clone size: once
D gene: TRBD1
J gene: TRBJ1-2
CDR3 DNA: TGTGCCAGCAGCCAAGATCAGGGGGACTATGGCTACACCTTC
CDR3 protein: CASSQDQGDYGYTF

V gene: TRBV7-9
clone size: -
D gene: TRBD1
J gene: TRBJ2-5
CDR3 DNA: TGTGCCAGCAGCTTAGGTGTACTCGGGACAGACCAAGAGACCCAGTACTTC
CDR3 protein: CASSLGVLGTDQETQYF

V gene: TRBV6-1
clone size: -
D gene: TRBD1
J gene: TRBJ1-4
CDR3 DNA: TGTGCCAGCTTATGGGACAGGGGGAATGAAAAACTGTTTTTT
CDR3 protein: CASLWDRGNEKLFF

V gene: TRBV7-2
clone size: -
D gene: TRBD1
J gene: TRBJ2-7
CDR3 DNA: TGTGCCAGCAGCTTGGGCGGGACAGGCTCCTACGAGCAGTACTTC
CDR3 protein: CASSLGGTGSYEQYF

V gene: TRBV27
clone size: -
D gene: TRBD2
J gene: TRBJ2-1
CDR3 DNA: TGTGCCAGCAGACCACTAGCGGGCGGATACAATGAGCAGTTCTTC
CDR3 protein: CASRPLAGGYNEQFF

V gene: TRBV6-5
clone size: -
D gene: -
J gene: TRBJ1-1
CDR3 DNA: TGTGCCAGCAGTTACTCGGGAGCTTTCGCTGAAGCTTTCTTT
CDR3 protein: CASSYSGAFAEAFF

V gene: TRBV9
clone size: once
D gene: TRBD1
J gene: TRBJ1-2
CDR3 DNA: TGTGCCAGCAGCTCACAGGGGATCTACACCTTC
CDR3 protein: CASSSQGIYTF

V gene: TRBV4-1
clone size: -
D gene: -
J gene: TRBJ2-7
CDR3 DNA: TGCGCCAGCAGCCAAGATTGGGGAGGCAGTCCTAGCTCCTACGAGCAGTACTTC
CDR3 protein: CASSQDWGGSPSSYEQYF

V gene: TRBV5-1
clone size: -
D gene: -
J gene: TRBJ1-6
CDR3 DNA: TGCGCCAGCAGCTCCCGCACGGAGGATTCACCCCTCCACTTT
CDR3 protein: CASSSRTEDSPLHF

V gene: TRBV7-2
clone size: -
D gene: TRBD2
J gene: TRBJ2-2
CDR3 DNA: TGTGCCAGCAGCCGATCTAGCGGGGCCACCGGGGAGCTGTTTTTT
CDR3 protein: CASSRSSGATGELFF

V gene: TRBV19
clone size: -
D gene: -
J gene: TRBJ1-1
CDR3 DNA: TGTGCCAGTAGTATCAGGGACAACTCGAACACTGAAGCTTTCTTT
CDR3 protein: CASSIRDNSNTEAFF

V gene: TRBV19
clone size: -
D gene: -
J gene: TRBJ2-6
CDR3 DNA: TGTGCCAGTGAACGCGATCAAGGGGCCAACGTCCTGACTTTC
CDR3 protein: CASERDQGANVLTF

V gene: TRBV18
clone size: -
D gene: -
J gene: TRBJ1-5
CDR3 DNA: TGTGCCAGCTCACCAACGGGAAGTCGCAATCAGCCCCAGCATTTT
CDR3 protein: CASSPTGSRNQPQHF

V gene: TRBV4-2
clone size: -
D gene: TRBD1
J gene: TRBJ1-5
CDR3 DNA: TGTGCCAGCAGCCCAGACAGGGAATGGAATCAGCCCCAGCATTTT
CDR3 protein: CASSPDREWNQPQHF

V gene: TRBV5-1
clone size: -
D gene: TRBD2
J gene: TRBJ2-3
CDR3 DNA: TGCGCCAGCAAAGATAGCGGGGGGGCCTTAGCAGATACGCAGTATTTT
CDR3 protein: CASKDSGGALADTQYF

V gene: TRBV11-2
clone size: -
D gene: TRBD1
J gene: TRBJ2-5
CDR3 DNA: TGTGCCAGCAGCTCACCTTTGACAGGGGGAGAGACCCAGTACTTC
CDR3 protein: CASSSPLTGGETQYF

V gene: TRBV5-4
clone size: few
D gene: -
J gene: TRBJ2-5
CDR3 DNA: TGTGCCAGCACAGGTGGGAGTAGCGAGACCCAGTACTTC
CDR3 protein: CASTGGSSETQYF

V gene: TRBV30
clone size: -
D gene: -
J gene: TRBJ2-7
CDR3 DNA: TGTGCCTGGAGACCGGGGGTGGGGTACGAGCAGTACTTC
CDR3 protein: CAWRPGVGYEQYF

V gene: TRBV30
clone size: few
D gene: TRBD1
J gene: TRBJ1-1
CDR3 DNA: TGTGCCTGGAGTGTACAGGCAGGGGGTTACACTGAAGCTTTCTTT
CDR3 protein: CAWSVQAGGYTEAFF